This TCR beta chain was sequenced during a study of cytomegalovirus exposure and HLA in healthy donors. Primers: 60 Vbeta forward and 13 Jbeta reverse. Per the authors' pipeline: Later, an analysis found roughly 80 million unique TCR beta chains, and roughly 10 million of these were shared. Method: immunoSEQ multiplex PCR; TCRdb's copy keeps in-frame clones and lacks some. Clone size and the V and J calls come from that table; the DNA yielded D and trimming. The data hold 140,000 or so clones, with around 80% observed a single time. General study findings and limits: Roughly uniform sequencing depth across donors was assumed, possibly incorrectly. There were some public TCRs occurring in many donors, but most TCR sequences were rare. Earlier analysis yielded a pattern in which most TCR beta V segments were productive about 90% or about 30% of the time.

The CDR3 has 15 amino acids. Trimming cost V 8 bases and J 2 bases, with 18 bases left between them. Germline CDR1 SGHVS, CDR2 FNYEAQ. In regard to this clone: Its target is unknown.

The sequence derives from a female donor in good health and CMV-seronegative. This sequence joins TRBV7-6 and TRBJ2-5, with a weak D call TRBD2 (6 bases). Sequenced material: PBMCs. CDR3 amino acids: CASGPSGAKQETQYF. CDR3 bases: TGTGCCAGCGGCCCCTCGGGAGCGAAACAAGAGACCCAGTACTTC. Based on the CDR3 plus reference TRBV7-6 and TRBJ2-5, the full variable domain is GAGVSQSPRYKVTKRGQDVALRCDPISGHVSLYWYRQALGQGPEFLTYFNYEAQQDKSGLPNDRFSAERPEGSISTLTIQRTEQRDSAMYRCASGPSGAKQETQYFGPGTRLLVL.